This T cell receptor beta chain was profiled in a study of T cells after yellow fever vaccination. Study in general: SMART-Seq v4 Ultra Low Input prepared libraries from low-cell fractions.

TCRdb reprocessed the 5' RACE reads with MiXCR, giving one entry per CDR3 protein. Of 200,000 to 250,000 distinct CDR3 sequences listed, more than 3% are singletons. In this sample, this clonotype turned up many times. The specimen comprised CD4+ T cells sorted from PBMCs, sampled 10 days after the yellow fever booster vaccination. The receptor's source is a man between 18 and 29 years old who received the YFV17D yellow fever vaccine.

CDR3 sequence (DNA): TGTGCCAGCTCCAGCATCCCGGGACAGGGGGCCCCAGATACGCAGTATTTT. It yields the protein CASSSIPGQGAPDTQYF. The rearrangement uses TRBV18 and TRBJ2-3; 12 bases align to TRBD1. Per the germline V gene, CDR1 is KGHSH and CDR2 is LQKENI. The V segment lost 6 bases and the J segment 4 bases; nucleotides outside the gene matches: 11. CDR3 length: 17 amino acids.